This TCR beta chain comes out of a study of cytomegalovirus exposure and HLA in healthy donors (dated by TCRdb to the late 2010s). Regarding the complete study: An earlier analysis of roughly 630 of the donors reported 250 to 350 Gb of sequence data and around 110 million unique TCR beta sequences from about 179 million T cells. About 300 gigabases of sequencing data and around 87 million unique TCR sequences were included in an early release covering roughly 600 HLA-typed donors. Of the roughly 420 genotyped donors, 81% were placed in the genetic ancestry cluster associated with self-reported Caucasian donors. The study aimed to test whether cataloging public T cell receptors could reveal signatures of past pathogen exposure. The study used immunosequencing to profile the T cell repertoires of several hundred subjects and linked those repertoires to cytomegalovirus serostatus. Along with the roughly 700-subject first cohort, a separate validation cohort of over a hundred different subjects was used. High-throughput TCR immunosequencing, statistical association of individual TCRs with disease status, and machine learning were combined to predict cytomegalovirus infection status. A later analysis re-examined previously published TCR beta repertoires from just over 650 donors and added high-resolution HLA genotyping to investigate patterns of TCR occurrence. In the later analysis, no new phenotypic data were used to find candidate immune exposures; instead, reliance was placed on TCR beta sequences and their occurrence across donors. In an earlier analysis of 500 to 650 of the donors, high-throughput TCR beta sequencing was used to judge whether each TCR beta V gene segment behaved as functional or pseudogenic. Donor age, sex, ethnicity and CMV serostatus were collected together with the repertoire data. A later genetic analysis used genome-wide SNP genotypes for about 60% of the roughly 700 donors, treating that subset as a discovery cohort. Every discovery cohort repertoire had been produced on one sequencing platform. Both class I and class II loci were covered by HLA typing, at four-digit resolution. The number of typed donors differed by locus: roughly 629-640 for A, B, C, DRB1 and DQB1; 522 for DQA1; approximately 600 for DPA1; and around 490 for DPB1. Because of strong linkage in the cohort, roughly five DR-DQ haplotypes were treated as single units for association and clustering. Among some 400 genotyped donors of the cohort, an average of approximately 240,000 unique TCR beta nucleotide sequences was sequenced per donor, of which 15% to 20% were non-productive.

Findings and caveats that apply to the study as a whole: When HLA alleles, especially DR and DQ, strongly co-occurred, TCR associations were difficult to assign to individual alleles. Sequencing depth was assumed to be roughly uniform across donors in the presence/absence analyses, though that assumption may not hold. Because some donors lacked HLA typing at each locus, the association tests relied only on the typed subset. Three of the identified cytomegalovirus-associated TCR beta chains were confirmed in vitro to be specific for cytomegalovirus antigens. Immune exposure information for the cohort was limited to CMV serostatus. In a later analysis, HLA-associated TCR beta chains showed more clonal expansion and lower generation probabilities than non-associated chains that were equally common. According to a later analysis, TCR association rates differed among HLA loci, with DRB1 alleles showing the most associated TCRs and HLA-C alleles showing the fewest. Specific HLA alleles were associated with 15,000 to 20,000 TCR beta sequences at a false discovery rate of 0.05 in a later analysis. Linkage disequilibrium might explain the correlated functional status among segregating V segments, but an unknown experimental factor could not be excluded. The authors suggested that the approach could potentially be generalized to other disease states and immunological phenotypes. Across donors, most TCR sequences were observed very rarely, whereas some public TCRs were present in many individuals. The sequencing pipeline was judged likely to have produced a cluster of highly shared sequence variants as a technical artifact. In both the original and validation cohorts, the classifier was reported to diagnose cytomegalovirus status with high specificity and sensitivity. Broadly in line with IMGT annotations, most TCR beta V segments showed up in productive rearrangements about 87% or about 30% of the time in an earlier analysis of approximately 600 of the donors. In a later genetic analysis, fewer N-insertions in productive TCRs were reported among donors in an Asian-associated ancestry cluster than the approximately 670-donor mean. In this cohort, only TCR beta chains were sequenced, and detectable features were limited by the absence of alpha or paired-chain data. A later analysis found that most CMV-associated TCR beta chains appeared HLA-restricted, with HLA associations seemingly driven largely by CMV exposure. Because the 87-base-pair reads could not distinguish some IMGT-functional V segments, including TRBV6-2 and TRBV6-3, those segments were excluded. Over 15 rarely observed V segments, including chromosome 9 orphons, were excluded from the earlier analysis of approximately 500 of the donors because counts were too low. The study gave a list of 150 to 200 TCR beta chains associated with cytomegalovirus. V-gene and J-gene trimming of TCR beta chains was associated with a missense DCLRE1C variant in a later genetic analysis, and the association was replicated in an independent cohort. A further reported finding was that TCR beta sequences accurately predicted the HLA-A and HLA-B alleles for most subjects in the first cohort. Several of the top co-occurrence clusters appeared to be linked to parvovirus B19, influenza, CMV and Epstein-Barr virus, according to a later analysis.

As to this clone: This receptor's antigen is unknown. No much larger clonotype is one base removed from it; base qualities were not supplied.

The CDR3 numbers 15 residues from cysteine through phenylalanine. The kept DNA is CDR3 alone, 45 bases in frame from the first base. V is pruned by 6 bases and J by 4 bases, leaving 9 bases of the junction without a gene match. The germline V gene provides CDR1 MNHEY and CDR2 SVGAGI. The cohort comprised 710 or so healthy bone marrow donors. At the time of sampling, all cohort members were nominally healthy, though unrecorded immune exposures were likely present. The donor was CMV seropositive and belonged to the group of about 290 seropositive cohort members. A peripheral blood sample was provided by each donor, and peripheral blood mononuclear cells were used for TCR beta sequencing. Genomic DNA extraction from the blood cell samples was performed with the Qiagen DNeasy Blood Extraction Kit. Receptors were amplified or captured by the immunoSEQ multiplex PCR assay. A mixture of 60 forward primers for TCR Vbeta segments and 13 reverse primers for TCR Jbeta segments was used in the multiplex PCR. The CDR3 region of rearranged TCR beta genes was amplified from genomic DNA by a multiplex PCR assay. On the Illumina HiSeq System, the amplified TCR beta libraries were sequenced as 87-base-pair reads. The study's processing was this. In a later analysis, tens of millions of unique TCR beta chains were counted across the approximately 670 repertoires, and about 9.9 million of these chains were shared by at least two donors. Raw reads were error-corrected and collapsed into unique sequences with a nearest-neighbor algorithm that merged closely related sequences to remove PCR and sequencing errors. To assign V, D and J gene segments, CDR3 sequences were aligned to IMGT reference sequences. For a sequence to be retained, a match of at least six nucleotides was required to both a V gene segment and a J gene segment. Rearrangements were called productive when the CDR3 lacked stop codons and stayed in frame with V and J; all others were non-productive. Following IMGT convention, CDR3 was defined as the stretch from the second conserved V-encoded cysteine to the conserved J-encoded phenylalanine. In an earlier analysis of around 600 of the donors, sequences lacking an unambiguous match to a single V gene segment were excluded. An earlier analysis of 587 of the donors called V segments functional above 56.7% productive rearrangements and segregating when the between-donor standard deviation exceeded 5%. To diagnose cytomegalovirus status from the catalog of TCR beta chain sequences, a statistical classification framework was built. In a later analysis, V and J genes were assigned by comparing TCR nucleotide sequences against IMGT/GENE-DB human TR gene sequences. Using the TCRdist pipeline, a later analysis assigned CDR3 sequences along with most-parsimonious VDJ recombination scenarios. In a later analysis, each TCR beta chain was defined by its CDR3 amino acid sequence together with its V-gene family, and reads without a unique V-gene family were excluded. A later analysis removed several hundred highly shared, low-generation-probability nucleotide sequences to deal with suspected cross-contamination and a sequencing artifact. A later analysis calculated a clonal expansion index for each public chain from normalized within-repertoire ranks of inferred template counts. Generation probabilities in a later analysis came from a VDJ recombination model fitted to out-of-frame rearrangements, and those results were checked against IGoR. A later analysis scored TCR-TCR, TCR-HLA and TCR-CMV co-occurrence with hypergeometric tests, applying a repertoire-size bias correction to TCR pairs. To estimate false discovery rates, a later analysis permuted the HLA or CMV assignments 20 times. In a later analysis, co-occurring TCRs were grouped using DBSCAN, with TCRdist sequence similarity added in when clustering inside HLA-allele-positive subsets. Co-occurrence clustering excluded repertoires with fewer than 30,000 or more than 120,000 public chains, plus five with anomalous nucleotide sharing. Drawn from immuneACCESS, this table holds only the in-frame rearrangements with V and J called that TCRdb kept. Clones are partly lost; checked studies trace under half to an unresolved V gene and leave the rest unexplained. V, J and clone size derive from that table, while D and trimming were established from the DNA sequence. This sample has more than 85,000 clones in its table, and approximately 77% of those were observed once. The leading ten clones occupy 9.6% of the sample.

The TCR was taken from a male donor in good health and CMV-seropositive. The receptor chain draws on TRBV6-5 and TRBJ2-3; TRBD2 lines up with 8 middle nucleotides. Sequenced material: PBMCs. The sequenced DNA: TGTGCCAGCAGACCCCACAGCGGGAGCCCAGATACGCAGTATTTT. The translation is CASRPHSGSPDTQYF.